A selection of T cell receptor beta chains follows, all from one sample in a study of blood T cell repertoires in COVID-19. Clones were sequenced by immunoSEQ multiplex PCR, and TCRdb holds only the in-frame ones, with some missing. Of 120,000 to 150,000 clones in the sample, 85% are singletons; the top ten hold 6.2%. The source material was PBMCs or T cells enriched from blood (not recorded which). The receptors were gathered from a woman between 35 and 50 years old who had recovered from COVID-19. Both conserved end residues are part of each CDR3. D genes are given only for firm matches. Size is omitted from some rows. Given values are once, few, many or a class for expanded clones.

j_call: TRBJ2-1
clone_size: .
d_call: .
v_call: TRBV10-2
cdr3_nt: TGCGCCAGCAGTGACCAGAGGCGGGGCAATGAGCAGTTCTTC
cdr3_aa: CASSDQRRGNEQFF

j_call: TRBJ1-1
clone_size: .
d_call: TRBD1
v_call: TRBV10-3
cdr3_nt: TGTGCCAGTACACCGGGACAGGCCCTGAACACTGAAGCTTTCTTT
cdr3_aa: CASTPGQALNTEAFF

j_call: TRBJ2-5
clone_size: .
d_call: .
v_call: TRBV6-5
cdr3_nt: TGTGCCAGCACCCCAGGGCCGGCCCAAGAGACCCAGTACTTC
cdr3_aa: CASTPGPAQETQYF

j_call: TRBJ1-2
clone_size: .
d_call: TRBD1
v_call: TRBV2
cdr3_nt: TGTGCCAGCAGTGGGGACAGTATCTATGGCTACACCTTC
cdr3_aa: CASSGDSIYGYTF

j_call: TRBJ1-6
clone_size: .
d_call: .
v_call: TRBV15
cdr3_nt: TGTGCCACCAGCAGGGACTATTCACCCCTCCACTTT
cdr3_aa: CATSRDYSPLHF

j_call: TRBJ2-3
clone_size: .
d_call: TRBD2
v_call: TRBV7-8
cdr3_nt: TGTGCCAGCAGCTTTTGGACTAGCGGAGGCGCAGATACGCAGTATTTT
cdr3_aa: CASSFWTSGGADTQYF

j_call: TRBJ1-6
clone_size: once
d_call: .
v_call: TRBV3-1/TRBV3-2
cdr3_nt: TGTGCCAGCAGCCAAGTATCGCAGGGGATTAATTCACCCCTCCACTTT
cdr3_aa: CASSQVSQGINSPLHF

j_call: TRBJ2-3
clone_size: .
d_call: .
v_call: TRBV30
cdr3_nt: TGTGCCTCAGAAGACACAGATACGCAGTATTTT
cdr3_aa: CASEDTDTQYF

j_call: TRBJ2-3
clone_size: .
d_call: .
v_call: TRBV12-5
cdr3_nt: TGTGCTAGTGCCCCCCGCGGGGGCGGAGATACGCAGTATTTT
cdr3_aa: CASAPRGGGDTQYF

j_call: TRBJ1-2
clone_size: few
d_call: .
v_call: TRBV9
cdr3_nt: TGTGCCAGCAGCGGAGGGGGAGCTAACTATGGCTACACCTTC
cdr3_aa: CASSGGGANYGYTF

j_call: TRBJ2-3
clone_size: .
d_call: .
v_call: TRBV4-2
cdr3_nt: TGTGCCAGCAGCCAAAGACAGAGCACAGATACGCAGTATTTT
cdr3_aa: CASSQRQSTDTQYF

j_call: TRBJ2-1
clone_size: .
d_call: .
v_call: TRBV5-5
cdr3_nt: TGTGCCAGCAGCCCGAGGGACAATGAGCAGTTCTTC
cdr3_aa: CASSPRDNEQFF

j_call: TRBJ1-2
clone_size: once
d_call: TRBD1
v_call: TRBV5-6
cdr3_nt: TGTGCCAGCAGCTTGCAGGGGGCTCAGGGCTACACCTTC
cdr3_aa: CASSLQGAQGYTF

j_call: TRBJ2-5
clone_size: .
d_call: .
v_call: TRBV2
cdr3_nt: TGTGCCAGCAGCCCTGAGCAGGGGGGATCGGAGACCCAGTACTTC
cdr3_aa: CASSPEQGGSETQYF

j_call: TRBJ1-6
clone_size: few
d_call: .
v_call: TRBV30
cdr3_nt: TGTGCCTGGAGTGTAGGAGCGTCCTATAATTCACCCCTCCACTTT
cdr3_aa: CAWSVGASYNSPLHF

j_call: TRBJ1-1
clone_size: .
d_call: .
v_call: TRBV19
cdr3_nt: TGTGCCAGTAGTATAGCCTCAGGGAACACTGAAGCTTTCTTT
cdr3_aa: CASSIASGNTEAFF

j_call: TRBJ2-7
clone_size: few
d_call: .
v_call: TRBV30
cdr3_nt: TGTGCCTGGACAGGGTCCTACGAGCAGTACTTC
cdr3_aa: CAWTGSYEQYF

j_call: TRBJ2-2
clone_size: .
d_call: .
v_call: TRBV11-2
cdr3_nt: TGTGCCAGCAGCTTAGATGTGGGGCCCGGGGAGCTGTTTTTT
cdr3_aa: CASSLDVGPGELFF

j_call: TRBJ2-5
clone_size: .
d_call: TRBD2
v_call: TRBV3-1/TRBV3-2
cdr3_nt: TGTGCCAGCAGCCAAGCGGGGACTAGCGGGTCAAAGACCCAGTACTTC
cdr3_aa: CASSQAGTSGSKTQYF

j_call: TRBJ2-7
clone_size: .
d_call: TRBD1
v_call: TRBV3-1/TRBV3-2
cdr3_nt: TGTGCCAGCAGCCAAGGACAGGGGGCAGACGAGCAGTACTTC
cdr3_aa: CASSQGQGADEQYF

j_call: TRBJ2-1
clone_size: .
d_call: TRBD2
v_call: TRBV5-4
cdr3_nt: TGTGCCAGCAGCCAAGGGCTAGCGGGAGACCAAGGGCTAGGTGGGCAGTTCTTC
cdr3_aa: CASSQGLAGDQGLGGQFF

j_call: TRBJ2-3
clone_size: .
d_call: TRBD2
v_call: TRBV4-1
cdr3_nt: TGCGCCAGCAGCCAAGAACTAGCGGGAGTGACGCAGTATTTT
cdr3_aa: CASSQELAGVTQYF

j_call: TRBJ1-1
clone_size: .
d_call: TRBD1
v_call: TRBV3-1/TRBV3-2
cdr3_nt: TGTGCCAGCAGCCAACAGGACAGGGTATCTGAAGCTTTCTTT
cdr3_aa: CASSQQDRVSEAFF

j_call: TRBJ1-1
clone_size: .
d_call: TRBD1
v_call: TRBV5-1
cdr3_nt: TGCGCCAGCAGCTTGACAGGGGGGGCGATTCTAGGTGAAGCTTTCTTT
cdr3_aa: CASSLTGGAILGEAFF

j_call: TRBJ2-3
clone_size: .
d_call: TRBD2
v_call: TRBV5-1
cdr3_nt: TGCGCCAGCAGCTCCATTAGCGGGGGCGTCACAGATACGCAGTATTTT
cdr3_aa: CASSSISGGVTDTQYF

j_call: TRBJ2-2
clone_size: .
d_call: .
v_call: TRBV7-9
cdr3_nt: TGTGCCAGCAGCTTAGCGGACAACGGGGAGCTGTTTTTT
cdr3_aa: CASSLADNGELFF

j_call: TRBJ1-1
clone_size: .
d_call: TRBD1
v_call: TRBV7-6
cdr3_nt: TGTGCCAGCAGCCGCGACAGGGCACATTCGAACACTGAAGCTTTCTTT
cdr3_aa: CASSRDRAHSNTEAFF

j_call: TRBJ2-1
clone_size: .
d_call: TRBD2
v_call: TRBV2
cdr3_nt: TGTGCCAGCAGGCGCGTAGCGGGGGACTCCTACAATGAGCAGTTCTTC
cdr3_aa: CASRRVAGDSYNEQFF

j_call: TRBJ1-2
clone_size: .
d_call: .
v_call: TRBV5-4
cdr3_nt: TGTGCCAGCAGCTTGGAGGCGGGGGCAGGTGGCTACACCTTC
cdr3_aa: CASSLEAGAGGYTF

j_call: TRBJ2-2
clone_size: .
d_call: TRBD2
v_call: TRBV9
cdr3_nt: TGTGCCAGCAGCCCCACTAGCGGGAGGATCCGGGAGCTGTTTTTT
cdr3_aa: CASSPTSGRIRELFF

j_call: TRBJ2-2
clone_size: .
d_call: TRBD2
v_call: TRBV5-4
cdr3_nt: TGTGCCAGCAGCTTAGGACTAGCGGGGTTCACCGGGGAGCTGTTTTTT
cdr3_aa: CASSLGLAGFTGELFF

j_call: TRBJ1-2
clone_size: .
d_call: TRBD1
v_call: TRBV5-1
cdr3_nt: TGCGCCAGCAGTGGGACAGGGGATGGCTACACCTTC
cdr3_aa: CASSGTGDGYTF

j_call: TRBJ2-3
clone_size: .
d_call: .
v_call: TRBV7-8
cdr3_nt: TGTGCCAGCAGCTTCCTAAAGGGAGGACTGAGCACAGATACGCAGTATTTT
cdr3_aa: CASSFLKGGLSTDTQYF

j_call: TRBJ2-5
clone_size: .
d_call: TRBD2
v_call: TRBV3-1/TRBV3-2
cdr3_nt: TGTGCCAGCAGCCAACAAGTGGGGACTAGCGGGGAGACCCAGTACTTC
cdr3_aa: CASSQQVGTSGETQYF

j_call: TRBJ1-2
clone_size: .
d_call: .
v_call: TRBV7-9
cdr3_nt: TGTGCCAGCAGCTTTAGTCAGGGGACTGGCTACACCTTC
cdr3_aa: CASSFSQGTGYTF

j_call: TRBJ1-4
clone_size: .
d_call: .
v_call: TRBV30
cdr3_nt: TGTGCCTGGAGTGTACCGGGGGGTAGGGAAAAACTGTTTTTT
cdr3_aa: CAWSVPGGREKLFF

j_call: TRBJ2-7
clone_size: once
d_call: TRBD1
v_call: TRBV3-1/TRBV3-2
cdr3_nt: TGTGCCAGCAGCCATGTGAGGACAGGGCCCCGCGAGCAGTACTTC
cdr3_aa: CASSHVRTGPREQYF

j_call: TRBJ1-1
clone_size: .
d_call: .
v_call: TRBV12-1
cdr3_nt: TGTGCCAGCAGCAACAGGGAAGGGGACACTGAAGCTTTCTTT
cdr3_aa: CASSNREGDTEAFF

j_call: TRBJ1-6
clone_size: .
d_call: TRBD1
v_call: TRBV7-3
cdr3_nt: TGTGCCAGCAGCTTACTGACAGGGGGCAATTCACCCCTCCACTTT
cdr3_aa: CASSLLTGGNSPLHF

j_call: TRBJ1-4
clone_size: .
d_call: .
v_call: TRBV4-1
cdr3_nt: TGCGCCAGCAGCCTCCTCGAACAGCCAAATGAAAAACTGTTTTTT
cdr3_aa: CASSLLEQPNEKLFF

j_call: TRBJ1-1
clone_size: .
d_call: .
v_call: TRBV27
cdr3_nt: TGTGCCAGCAGCCGACAGGCCAAGAACACTGAAGCTTTCTTT
cdr3_aa: CASSRQAKNTEAFF

j_call: TRBJ1-2
clone_size: .
d_call: .
v_call: TRBV29-1
cdr3_nt: TGCAGCGGTCCTCCGCCAGGAACTAACTATGGCTACACCTTC
cdr3_aa: CSGPPPGTNYGYTF

j_call: TRBJ1-5
clone_size: few
d_call: .
v_call: TRBV2
cdr3_nt: TGTGCCAGCAGTGAAACAGGTTTCTATCAGCCCCAGCATTTT
cdr3_aa: CASSETGFYQPQHF

j_call: TRBJ2-1
clone_size: .
d_call: .
v_call: TRBV5-1
cdr3_nt: TGCGCCAGCAGCCCTGGACAGATCTCCTACAATGAGCAGTTCTTC
cdr3_aa: CASSPGQISYNEQFF

j_call: TRBJ1-2
clone_size: .
d_call: .
v_call: TRBV14
cdr3_nt: TGTGCCAGCAGCCAGGTCCAAGGGGCCGGTGGCTACACCTTC
cdr3_aa: CASSQVQGAGGYTF

j_call: TRBJ1-1
clone_size: .
d_call: TRBD1
v_call: TRBV7-6
cdr3_nt: TGTGCCAGCAGCCCGGCAGGGGGCACTGAAGCTTTCTTT
cdr3_aa: CASSPAGGTEAFF

j_call: TRBJ2-7
clone_size: .
d_call: TRBD1
v_call: TRBV5-1
cdr3_nt: TGCGCCAGCAGCTTGGAGCGGGACAGGGGATACGAGCAGTACTTC
cdr3_aa: CASSLERDRGYEQYF

j_call: TRBJ2-2
clone_size: .
d_call: .
v_call: TRBV7-9
cdr3_nt: TGTGCCAGCAGCTTAGGTCAGGGGAACACCGGGGAGCTGTTTTTT
cdr3_aa: CASSLGQGNTGELFF

j_call: TRBJ2-3
clone_size: .
d_call: .
v_call: TRBV6-5
cdr3_nt: TGTGCCAGTTACGGAGGGCCAGGTGATACGCAGTATTTT
cdr3_aa: CASYGGPGDTQYF

j_call: TRBJ2-3
clone_size: few
d_call: .
v_call: TRBV6-4
cdr3_nt: TGTGCCAGCAGTGAAGCAGGTTCTCCCACAGATACGCAGTATTTT
cdr3_aa: CASSEAGSPTDTQYF

j_call: TRBJ1-5
clone_size: once
d_call: .
v_call: TRBV27
cdr3_nt: TGTGCCAGCAGTTTATCCCCGGGTCAGCCCCAGCATTTT
cdr3_aa: CASSLSPGQPQHF

j_call: TRBJ1-1
clone_size: .
d_call: .
v_call: TRBV6-5
cdr3_nt: TGTGCCAGCAGCCCCGGACTGGGGGCTTTCTTT
cdr3_aa: CASSPGLGAFF

j_call: TRBJ1-1
clone_size: .
d_call: TRBD1
v_call: TRBV29-1
cdr3_nt: TGCAGCGCTGGTAGATCGGGTCCCCCGGGACAGGAAAAAGGGACTGAAGCTTTCTTT
cdr3_aa: CSAGRSGPPGQEKGTEAFF

j_call: TRBJ1-3
clone_size: few
d_call: .
v_call: TRBV18
cdr3_nt: TGTGCCAGCTCACCAACCCCGGCAGGGGAAGGAAACACCATATATTTT
cdr3_aa: CASSPTPAGEGNTIYF